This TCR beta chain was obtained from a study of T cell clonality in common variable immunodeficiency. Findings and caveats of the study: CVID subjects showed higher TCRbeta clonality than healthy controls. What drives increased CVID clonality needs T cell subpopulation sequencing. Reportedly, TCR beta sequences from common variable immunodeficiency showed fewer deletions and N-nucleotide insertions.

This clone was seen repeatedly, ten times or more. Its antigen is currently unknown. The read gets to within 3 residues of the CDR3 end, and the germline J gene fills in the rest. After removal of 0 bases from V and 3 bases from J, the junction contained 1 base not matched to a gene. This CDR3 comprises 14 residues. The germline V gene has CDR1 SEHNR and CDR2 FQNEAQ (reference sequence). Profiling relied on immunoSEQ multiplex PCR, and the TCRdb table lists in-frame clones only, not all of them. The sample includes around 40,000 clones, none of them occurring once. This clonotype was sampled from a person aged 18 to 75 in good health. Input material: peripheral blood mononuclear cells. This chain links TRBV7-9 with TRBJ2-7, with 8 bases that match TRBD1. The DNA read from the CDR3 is TGTGCCAGCAGCTTAGCACAGGGGGTCTACGAG. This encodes CASSLAQGVYE. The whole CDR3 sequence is CASSLAQGVYEQYF. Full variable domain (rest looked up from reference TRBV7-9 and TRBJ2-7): DTGVSQNPRHKITKRGQNVTFRCDPISEHNRLYWYRQTLGQGPEFLTYFQNEAQLEKSRLLSDRFSAERPKGSFSTLEIQRTEQGDSAMYLCASSLAQGVYEQYFGPGTRLTVT.